The 20 T cell receptor beta chains below all came from one sample that was sequenced in a study of blood T cells in healthy people across ages. A second roughly 6 to 12 cycle PCR used barcoded and J-beta primers. TCRdb ran MiXCR on the 5' RACE reads and lists one entry per CDR3 protein. Here the sample spans roughly 560,000 distinct CDR3 sequences, around 24% being singletons. These same records also appear under a second study, on T cells of mothers and their children.

What was sequenced was blood. The origin of the receptors is a boy aged 5-17 years in good health.

The table lists this clonotype with a few counts. The chain recombines TRBV14 with TRBJ1-4, with 7 bases fitting TRBD1. This CDR3 comprises 15 residues. Trimming cost V 5 bases and J 12 bases; bases outside gene matches: 15. CDR1 is SGHDN, CDR2 FVKESK, per germline. CDR3 nucleotides: TGTGCCAGCAGCGAAAGTGGGACCACAGGGGAGGAACTGTTTTTT. Translated: CASSESGTTGEELFF.

This chain connects TRBV10-3 to TRBJ1-5; D may be TRBD1 (6 bases). CDR1 and CDR2 from the germline V gene are ENHRY and SYGVKD. The CDR3 extends over 16 amino acids. Trimming removed 0 bases at V and 3 bases at J, with 12 bases between. The CDR3 sequence: CAISESGTWVNQPQHF. The CDR3 DNA reads TGTGCCATCAGTGAGTCGGGGACATGGGTCAATCAGCCCCAGCATTTT.

This clonotype was picked up a small number of times. The V call is TRBV6-2 or TRBV6-3, the J call TRBJ2-2; TRBD1 is a possible D gene (6 bases). Germline V gene sequence: CDR1 MNHEY, CDR2 SVGEGT. The CDR3 has 15 amino acids. Trimming cost V 9 bases and J 0 bases, with 14 bases left between them. CDR3 nucleotide sequence: TGTGCCAGTCGCAGGGGCGACGCGAACACCGGGGAGCTGTTTTTT. Translated, it gives CASRRGDANTGELFF.

This chain connects TRBV19 to TRBJ1-2, with 10 positions matching TRBD1. The ends lost 6 bases at V and 3 bases at J; junction bases unmatched: 4. Per the germline V gene, CDR1 is LNHDA and CDR2 is SQIVND (reference sequence). This CDR3 has 14 residues. DNA of the CDR3: TGTGCCAGTAGCGCCGGGACAGGGGACTATGGCTACACCTTC. Its translation is CASSAGTGDYGYTF.

The chain links TRBV7-9 to TRBJ2-1, with D possibly matching TRBD2 (5 bases). CDR3 length: 16 residues. V was trimmed by 2 bases and J by 5 bases, leaving 16 bases between them. CDR1 and CDR2 from the germline V gene are SEHNR and FQNEAQ (reference sequence). In nucleotides, the CDR3 is TGTGCCAGCAGCTTAACCCGGACTGGTATCGACAATGAGCAGTTCTTC. Translated, it gives CASSLTRTGIDNEQFF.

This clonotype was seen once. The V gene is TRBV28, the J gene TRBJ1-4, with TRBD1 matching over 7 bases. V was clipped by 3 bases and J by 4 bases; unmatched bases: 2. CDR1 and CDR2 (germline): MDHEN, SYDVKM. This CDR3 spans 14 amino acids. The CDR3 loop is CASSFRGLNEKLFF. CDR3 DNA sequence: TGTGCCAGCAGTTTTAGGGGGCTTAATGAAAAACTGTTTTTT.

The genes are TRBV5-1 and TRBJ2-5; 9 nucleotides match TRBD1. Germline loops: CDR1 SGHRS, CDR2 YFSETQ. The CDR3 covers 17 residues. The junction had 11 bases not matched to a gene; V was cut back by 4 bases and J by 1 base. The chain's CDR3 is CASSHRGRVAGQETQYF. DNA for the CDR3: TGCGCCAGCAGCCACAGGGGGCGGGTTGCGGGCCAAGAGACCCAGTACTTC. The complete variable domain, with remaining parts taken from reference TRBV5-1 and TRBJ2-5, reads KAGVTQTPRYLIKTRGQQVTLSCSPISGHRSVSWYQQTPGQGLQFLFEYFSETQRNKGNFPGRFSGRQFSNSRSEMNVSTLELGDSALYLCASSHRGRVAGQETQYFGPGTRLLVL.

The chain recombines TRBV3-1 with TRBJ1-2, with 9 bases lining up with TRBD1. CDR1 and CDR2 from the germline V gene are LGHDT and YNNKEL (reference sequence). The CDR3 is made up of 14 amino acids. V lost 1 base and J lost 7; bases outside the gene matches: 4. CDR3 loop: CASSQGGDRAGYTF. As DNA, the CDR3 is TGTGCCAGCAGCCAAGGGGGGGACAGGGCTGGCTACACCTTC. Complete variable domain (other parts from reference TRBV3-1 and TRBJ1-2): DTAVSQTPKYLVTQMGNDKSIKCEQNLGHDTMYWYKQDSKKFLKIMFSYNNKELIINETVPNRFSPKSPDKAHLNLHINSLELGDSAVYFCASSQGGDRAGYTFGSGTRLTVV.

The genes are TRBV3-1 and TRBJ2-3, with D unresolved. V was trimmed by 4 bases and J by 2 bases, leaving 7 bases between them. The CDR3 extends over 13 amino acids. The germline V gene encodes CDR1 LGHDT and CDR2 YNNKEL (reference sequence). As DNA, the CDR3 is TGTGCCAGCAGCCCCCGGGCCACAGATACGCAGTATTTT. This gives the protein CASSPRATDTQYF.

The chain recombines TRBV7-3 with TRBJ1-2, with D perhaps matching TRBD1 (5 bases). V was clipped by 4 bases and J by 2 bases, with 11 bases between them. CDR1 SGHTA and CDR2 FQGTGA come from the germline V gene. The CDR3 totals 14 residues. The CDR3 here is CASSSGRGNYGYTF. In nucleotides, the CDR3 is TGTGCCAGCAGCTCAGGGCGGGGAAACTATGGCTACACCTTC.

There are a few counts of this clonotype. The gene calls are TRBV6-1 and TRBJ2-1; D is unclear. The germline V gene has CDR1 MNHNS and CDR2 SASEGT. This CDR3 contains 13 residues. Trimming took 8 bases from V and 0 from J, leaving 8 bases between them. DNA for the CDR3: TGTGCCAGCCTTAGGAGCTCCTACAATGAGCAGTTCTTC. Protein sequence: CASLRSSYNEQFF.

This rearrangement joins TRBV7-2 to TRBJ2-1; possibly TRBD2 for D (5 bases). CDR3 length equals 16 residues. The germline CDR1 and CDR2 sequences are SGHTA and FQGNSA. Trimming took 0 bases from V and 2 from J, leaving 11 bases between them. CDR3 nucleotide sequence: TGTGCCAGCAGCTTAGCGTGGCTAGCCCCCTACAATGAGCAGTTCTTC. Translated, it gives CASSLAWLAPYNEQFF.

J is TRBJ1-2 and V is TRBV14; D perhaps matches TRBD1 (6 bases). Trimming shortened V by 1 base and J by 4 bases, and 10 bases separated the two germline ends. The CDR3 length is 14 residues. Germline CDR1 is SGHDN and CDR2 is FVKESK. CDR3 nucleotides: TGTGCCAGCAGCCAAGTGTCGGGGGCCTATGGCTACACCTTC. Amino acids: CASSQVSGAYGYTF.

This clonotype turned up a few times. The gene calls are TRBV29-1 and TRBJ2-5, with a possible D match to TRBD1 (10 bases). Judging by the DNA end, TRBJ2-1 fits better; the J call may be wrong. This CDR3 contains 14 residues. CDR1 is SQVTM, CDR2 ANQGSEA, per germline. This CDR3 is CSVYRDRGLAEQFF. The CDR3 DNA follows: TGCAGCGTTTACCGGGACAGGGGACTAGCCGAGCAGTTCTTC.

This clonotype came up a few times. This chain joins TRBV3-1 and TRBJ2-7, with TRBD2 matching 8 bases. Looked up from germline, CDR1 is LGHDT and CDR2 is YNNKEL (reference sequence). There are 14 residues in the CDR3. The junction had 2 bases not matched to a gene; V was cut back by 2 bases and J by 2 bases. CDR3 sequence: CASSQTSGPYEQYF. In DNA form, the CDR3 reads TGTGCCAGCAGCCAAACTAGCGGCCCCTACGAGCAGTACTTC.

Only a few counts were recorded for this clonotype. The chain combines TRBV12-3 or TRBV12-4 with TRBJ1-1; perhaps TRBD1 as D (5 bases). V dropped 7 bases and J dropped 4 bases, with 13 bases sitting between them. The CDR3 length is 13 residues. The CDR3 nucleotides are TGTGCCAGCATTTCAGGGTTAGGCACTGAAGCTTTCTTT. It is translated as CASISGLGTEAFF.

A word on this clonotype: A read error may account for a junction end that differs from germline. The rearrangement uses TRBV28 and TRBJ2-3; 7 nucleotides align to TRBD2. Germline CDR1 reads MDHEN; CDR2 reads SYDVKM. This CDR3 region has 17 residues. The CDR3, as DNA: TGTGTCAGCAGTTTGACCAGTCGGGAGGAGGTCACAGATACGCAGTATTTT. Protein product: CVSSLTSREEVTDTQYF.

Details on this clonotype: The germline gene is not matched at one end of the junction; a read error may be the cause. This chain connects TRBV7-9 to TRBJ2-5, with a possible D match to TRBD2 (6 bases). This CDR3 has 14 residues. Per germline, CDR1 SEHNR and CDR2 FQNEAQ (reference sequence). CDR3 DNA: TGTGCCATCCGTACCGGGAGTCATCCAGAGGCCCAGTACTTC. Translation gives CAIRTGSHPEAQYF.

This clonotype was counted a few times. The chain uses TRBV6-2 or TRBV6-3 and TRBJ2-5; a weak D match, TRBD1 (5 bases). With the DNA end fitting TRBJ2-7 better, the J assignment may be wrong. Germline CDR1 reads MNHEY; CDR2 reads SVGEGT. The CDR3 totals 15 residues. The CDR3 loop reads CASSYKGKNRYEQYF. CDR3 bases: TGTGCCAGCAGTTACAAGGGGAAAAATCGCTACGAGCAGTACTTC.

This clonotype was observed a handful of times. The V call is TRBV29-1, the J call TRBJ2-3, with D tentatively TRBD2 (5 bases). Germline V gene data show CDR1 as SQVTM and CDR2 as ANQGSEA. Trimming removed 8 bases at V and 2 bases at J, with 20 bases between. The length of the CDR3 is 15 residues. This chain's CDR3 is CSTRRGTASTDTQYF. The CDR3 nucleotides read TGCAGCACCCGCCGGGGTACAGCCTCCACAGATACGCAGTATTTT.